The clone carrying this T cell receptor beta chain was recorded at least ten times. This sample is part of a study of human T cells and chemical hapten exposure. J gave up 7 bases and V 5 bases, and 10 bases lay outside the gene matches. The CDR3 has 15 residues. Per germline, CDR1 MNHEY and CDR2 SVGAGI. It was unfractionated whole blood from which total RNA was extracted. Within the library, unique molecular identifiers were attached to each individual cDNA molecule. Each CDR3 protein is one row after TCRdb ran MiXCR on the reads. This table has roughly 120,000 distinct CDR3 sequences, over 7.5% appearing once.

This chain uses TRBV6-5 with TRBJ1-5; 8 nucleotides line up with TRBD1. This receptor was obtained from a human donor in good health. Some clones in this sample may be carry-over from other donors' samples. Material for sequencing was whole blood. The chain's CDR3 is CASSQVTGGRQPQHF. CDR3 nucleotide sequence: TGTGCCAGCAGTCAGGTAACAGGGGGACGACAGCCCCAGCATTTT.